Listed below are T cell receptor beta chains from one sample, sequenced in a study of cytomegalovirus exposure and HLA in healthy donors. Data came from immunoSEQ multiplex PCR; TCRdb stores just in-frame clones and leaves some out. The table lists approximately 140,000 clones, 80% of them singletons, with 4% in the top ten. The material sequenced was PBMCs. The receptors stem from a woman between 40 and 50 years old in good health and CMV-seronegative. The CDR3 runs from the conserved cysteine through the conserved F or W. The D gene is left open where the match is weak. Clone size is shown for a subset of rows, as once, few, many or a class of expanded clone.

cdr3_aa: CASSLDRGIQGYTF
cdr3_nt: TGCGCCAGCAGCTTGGATCGGGGGATACAGGGCTACACCTTC
d_call: NA
j_call: TRBJ1-2
v_call: TRBV5-1
clone_size: NA

cdr3_aa: CSVGEGGEAFF
cdr3_nt: TGCAGCGTTGGGGAGGGTGGTGAAGCTTTCTTT
d_call: NA
j_call: TRBJ1-1
v_call: TRBV29-1
clone_size: NA

cdr3_aa: CASSHQVAGGTGELFF
cdr3_nt: TGTGCCAGCAGCCACCAGGTAGCGGGAGGGACCGGGGAGCTGTTTTTT
d_call: TRBD2
j_call: TRBJ2-2
v_call: TRBV7-2
clone_size: NA

cdr3_aa: CSAGDRDYGYTF
cdr3_nt: TGCAGCGCGGGGGACAGAGATTATGGCTACACCTTC
d_call: TRBD1
j_call: TRBJ1-2
v_call: TRBV29-1
clone_size: NA

cdr3_aa: CASSPGTLNTEAFF
cdr3_nt: TGTGCCAGCAGTCCCGGGACATTGAACACTGAAGCTTTCTTT
d_call: NA
j_call: TRBJ1-1
v_call: TRBV27
clone_size: once

cdr3_aa: CASSRGGQPQHF
cdr3_nt: TGCGCCAGCAGCCGGGGGGGTCAGCCCCAGCATTTT
d_call: NA
j_call: TRBJ1-5
v_call: TRBV4-1
clone_size: few

cdr3_aa: CASSPPDRSPNEKLFF
cdr3_nt: TGTGCCAGCTCACCCCCCGACAGGTCTCCTAATGAAAAACTGTTTTTT
d_call: NA
j_call: TRBJ1-4
v_call: TRBV18
clone_size: few

cdr3_aa: CASSLSSSTDTQYF
cdr3_nt: TGTGCCAGCAGTTTATCCTCCTCCACAGATACGCAGTATTTT
d_call: NA
j_call: TRBJ2-3
v_call: TRBV27
clone_size: NA

cdr3_aa: CASSLAGLVDEQYF
cdr3_nt: TGTGCCAGCAGCTTAGCGGGACTTGTAGACGAGCAGTACTTC
d_call: NA
j_call: TRBJ2-7
v_call: TRBV7-2
clone_size: NA

cdr3_aa: CASRLDRGLDEQFF
cdr3_nt: TGTGCCAGCAGGTTAGACAGGGGGCTGGATGAGCAGTTCTTC
d_call: TRBD1
j_call: TRBJ2-1
v_call: TRBV6-1
clone_size: NA

cdr3_aa: CASSVLTGENTEAFF
cdr3_nt: TGCGCCAGCAGCGTCTTGACAGGGGAGAACACTGAAGCTTTCTTT
d_call: TRBD1
j_call: TRBJ1-1
v_call: TRBV5-1
clone_size: NA

cdr3_aa: CASREGAGYNEQFF
cdr3_nt: TGTGCCAGTAGGGAGGGGGCGGGCTACAATGAGCAGTTCTTC
d_call: NA
j_call: TRBJ2-1
v_call: TRBV19
clone_size: once

cdr3_aa: CASLPLQGVGNIQYF
cdr3_nt: TGTGCCAGCCTTCCCCTGCAGGGGGTTGGAAACATTCAGTACTTC
d_call: TRBD1
j_call: TRBJ2-4
v_call: TRBV2
clone_size: NA

cdr3_aa: CASSLFQETQYF
cdr3_nt: TGCGCCAGCAGTTTATTTCAGGAGACCCAGTACTTC
d_call: NA
j_call: TRBJ2-5
v_call: TRBV28
clone_size: NA

cdr3_aa: CASDLTTGYTEAFF
cdr3_nt: TGTGCTAGTGACCTAACGACAGGGTATACTGAAGCTTTCTTT
d_call: TRBD1
j_call: TRBJ1-1
v_call: TRBV12-5
clone_size: NA

cdr3_aa: CASSSDRGRGEKLFF
cdr3_nt: TGTGCCAGCAGTTCGGACAGGGGACGAGGTGAAAAACTGTTTTTT
d_call: TRBD1
j_call: TRBJ1-4
v_call: TRBV6-5
clone_size: NA

cdr3_aa: CASSPLGEGKSGNTIYF
cdr3_nt: TGCGCCAGCAGCCCGTTAGGGGAGGGGAAATCTGGAAACACCATATATTTT
d_call: NA
j_call: TRBJ1-3
v_call: TRBV5-1
clone_size: NA

cdr3_aa: CASSIQKNTEAFF
cdr3_nt: TGTGCCAGTAGTATACAGAAGAACACTGAAGCTTTCTTT
d_call: NA
j_call: TRBJ1-1
v_call: TRBV19
clone_size: NA

cdr3_aa: CASSLVRRDSSTDTQYF
cdr3_nt: TGTGCCAGCAGCTTAGTAAGGCGCGACTCAAGCACAGATACGCAGTATTTT
d_call: NA
j_call: TRBJ2-3
v_call: TRBV7-8
clone_size: NA

cdr3_aa: CASGHGQGAYQETQYF
cdr3_nt: TGTGCTAGTGGTCACGGACAGGGGGCTTACCAAGAGACCCAGTACTTC
d_call: TRBD1
j_call: TRBJ2-5
v_call: TRBV12-5
clone_size: NA

cdr3_aa: CASGSQKGTDQTGPLEQYF
cdr3_nt: TGTGCTAGTGGTTCCCAGAAGGGGACGGACCAGACAGGTCCCCTCGAGCAGTACTTC
d_call: NA
j_call: TRBJ2-7
v_call: TRBV12-5
clone_size: NA

cdr3_aa: CASRTLSPPQGLARYEQYF
cdr3_nt: TGCGCCAGCAGAACCTTATCCCCCCCCCAGGGACTAGCCCGATACGAGCAGTACTTC
d_call: TRBD2
j_call: TRBJ2-7
v_call: TRBV23-1
clone_size: NA

cdr3_aa: CATTVTGGNQPQHF
cdr3_nt: TGTGCCACCACGGTGACGGGGGGCAATCAGCCCCAGCATTTT
d_call: NA
j_call: TRBJ1-5
v_call: TRBV19
clone_size: NA

cdr3_aa: CASSLGPRRDNEQFF
cdr3_nt: TGTGCCAGCAGCCTGGGCCCCCGGAGGGACAATGAGCAGTTCTTC
d_call: NA
j_call: TRBJ2-1
v_call: TRBV7-9
clone_size: once

cdr3_aa: CASSQVDSPDNEQFF
cdr3_nt: TGCGCCAGCAGCCAAGTGGACTCCCCCGACAATGAGCAGTTCTTC
d_call: NA
j_call: TRBJ2-1
v_call: TRBV4-1
clone_size: NA

cdr3_aa: CASSDLTGTGDEKLFF
cdr3_nt: TGTGCCAGCAGTGACCTAACCGGGACAGGGGATGAAAAACTGTTTTTC
d_call: TRBD1
j_call: TRBJ1-4
v_call: TRBV6-1
clone_size: NA

cdr3_aa: CASTEGGFEKLFF
cdr3_nt: TGTGCCAGCACCGAAGGGGGTTTTGAAAAACTGTTTTTT
d_call: NA
j_call: TRBJ1-4
v_call: TRBV28
clone_size: NA

cdr3_aa: CASSALTSGRQETQYF
cdr3_nt: TGTGCCAGTAGTGCCCTGACTAGCGGGAGACAAGAGACCCAGTACTTC
d_call: TRBD2
j_call: TRBJ2-5
v_call: TRBV19
clone_size: once

cdr3_aa: CASSLRRGNTIYF
cdr3_nt: TGTGCCAGCAGTTTGAGGCGGGGAAACACCATATATTTT
d_call: NA
j_call: TRBJ1-3
v_call: TRBV27
clone_size: NA

cdr3_aa: CASSPWQTSSYEQYF
cdr3_nt: TGTGCCAGCAGCCCGTGGCAGACTAGCTCCTACGAGCAGTACTTC
d_call: NA
j_call: TRBJ2-7
v_call: TRBV4-2
clone_size: NA

cdr3_aa: CASSTGTGSSTGELFF
cdr3_nt: TGTGCCAGCAGCACTGGGACAGGGAGTTCCACCGGGGAGCTGTTTTTT
d_call: TRBD1
j_call: TRBJ2-2
v_call: TRBV5-6
clone_size: NA

cdr3_aa: CASSSRTGGTSYEQYF
cdr3_nt: TGTGCCAGCAGCTCCAGGACAGGGGGAACCTCCTACGAGCAGTACTTC
d_call: TRBD1
j_call: TRBJ2-7
v_call: TRBV5-4
clone_size: NA

cdr3_aa: CATTGYGEDYGYTF
cdr3_nt: TGTGCCACCACTGGGTACGGGGAAGACTATGGCTACACCTTC
d_call: NA
j_call: TRBJ1-2
v_call: TRBV10-3
clone_size: once

cdr3_aa: CASSDRVGNTEAFF
cdr3_nt: TGTGCCAGCAGCGACCGGGTGGGGAACACTGAAGCTTTCTTT
d_call: NA
j_call: TRBJ1-1
v_call: TRBV5-6
clone_size: NA

cdr3_aa: CASTRTGRNSPLHF
cdr3_nt: TGTGCCAGCACCAGGACAGGGAGGAATTCACCCCTCCACTTT
d_call: TRBD1
j_call: TRBJ1-6
v_call: TRBV7-2
clone_size: NA

cdr3_aa: CASRGAPATNEKLFF
cdr3_nt: TGTGCCAGTAGGGGCGCCCCTGCAACTAATGAAAAACTGTTTTTT
d_call: NA
j_call: TRBJ1-4
v_call: TRBV19
clone_size: NA

cdr3_aa: CASSSVQGARGYTF
cdr3_nt: TGTGCCAGCAGTTCCGTACAGGGGGCGCGGGGCTACACCTTC
d_call: TRBD1
j_call: TRBJ1-2
v_call: TRBV6-6
clone_size: once

cdr3_aa: CAISGTPDSGNTIYF
cdr3_nt: TGTGCCATCAGTGGGACACCCGACTCTGGAAACACCATATATTTT
d_call: NA
j_call: TRBJ1-3
v_call: TRBV10-3
clone_size: NA

cdr3_aa: CASSRDRGNSPLHF
cdr3_nt: TGTGCCAGCAGCCGAGACAGGGGAAATTCACCCCTCCACTTT
d_call: TRBD1
j_call: TRBJ1-6
v_call: TRBV7-9
clone_size: NA

cdr3_aa: CASSSSNTQYF
cdr3_nt: TGTGCCAGCAGCTCGAGTAATACGCAGTATTTT
d_call: NA
j_call: TRBJ2-3
v_call: TRBV9
clone_size: NA

cdr3_aa: CASSPGHPNTGELFF
cdr3_nt: TGCGCCAGCAGCCCGGGACACCCGAACACCGGGGAGCTGTTTTTT
d_call: NA
j_call: TRBJ2-2
v_call: TRBV4-3
clone_size: NA

cdr3_aa: CSVEGAPNTEAFF
cdr3_nt: TGCAGCGTTGAGGGCGCTCCGAACACTGAAGCTTTCTTT
d_call: NA
j_call: TRBJ1-1
v_call: TRBV29-1
clone_size: NA

cdr3_aa: CASSSPTGPYEQYF
cdr3_nt: TGTGCCAGCAGCTCGCCGACAGGCCCCTACGAGCAGTACTTC
d_call: NA
j_call: TRBJ2-7
v_call: TRBV7-9
clone_size: NA

cdr3_aa: CASSKGQREGRGGNEQFF
cdr3_nt: TGCGCCAGCAGCAAAGGTCAGCGGGAGGGCCGGGGGGGGAATGAGCAGTTCTTC
d_call: TRBD2
j_call: TRBJ2-1
v_call: TRBV4-1
clone_size: NA

cdr3_aa: CASSMGAEDNSPLHF
cdr3_nt: TGTGCCAGTAGTATGGGAGCAGAAGATAATTCACCCCTCCACTTT
d_call: NA
j_call: TRBJ1-6
v_call: TRBV19
clone_size: NA

cdr3_aa: CASSPGIQNSPLHF
cdr3_nt: TGTGCCAGCAGTCCAGGGATACAGAATTCACCCCTCCACTTT
d_call: NA
j_call: TRBJ1-6
v_call: TRBV6-5
clone_size: NA

cdr3_aa: CASSFGTGVNGYTF
cdr3_nt: TGTGCCAGCAGTTTCGGGACAGGGGTGAATGGCTACACCTTC
d_call: TRBD1
j_call: TRBJ1-2
v_call: TRBV6-5
clone_size: NA

cdr3_aa: CASSRGQEYEQYF
cdr3_nt: TGTGCCAGTAGTCGAGGACAGGAGTACGAGCAGTACTTC
d_call: TRBD1
j_call: TRBJ2-7
v_call: TRBV19
clone_size: NA

cdr3_aa: CASSNRDRFGEQYF
cdr3_nt: TGTGCCAGCAGCAACCGGGACAGGTTTGGCGAGCAGTACTTC
d_call: TRBD1
j_call: TRBJ2-7
v_call: TRBV7-8
clone_size: NA

cdr3_aa: CASSTRGQGHGYGYTF
cdr3_nt: TGTGCCAGTAGCACGAGGGGGCAGGGGCATGGCTATGGCTACACCTTC
d_call: TRBD1
j_call: TRBJ1-2
v_call: TRBV19
clone_size: NA

cdr3_aa: CASSVGGFDTQYF
cdr3_nt: TGTGCCAGCAGCGTAGGCGGGTTCGATACGCAGTATTTT
d_call: NA
j_call: TRBJ2-3
v_call: TRBV9
clone_size: NA

cdr3_aa: CAISESEGISNEKLFF
cdr3_nt: TGTGCCATCAGTGAGTCGGAGGGGATTAGTAATGAAAAACTGTTTTTT
d_call: NA
j_call: TRBJ1-4
v_call: TRBV10-3
clone_size: NA